This TCR beta chain derives from a study of blood T cell repertoires in COVID-19. Study-level information: Nucleic acid was either cDNA or gDNA, and it came from T cells, B-cell-depleted T cells, or PBMCs.

V was shortened by 0 bases and J by 10 bases, with 11 bases between the two germline ends. This CDR3 is built from 13 residues. Germline V gives CDR1 SGHNT, CDR2 YYREEE (reference sequence). Methods used by the authors: Reference gene primer amplification in the assay estimated nucleated cell counts. Sequencing was performed with immunoSEQ multiplex PCR; in TCRdb, only in-frame clones are kept and a portion is missing. V and J calls and clone size come straight from that table; D and trimming were deduced from the DNA. The data show about 480,000 clones, roughly 90% seen once. Residents of approximately 25 US areas, aged about 18 to 89 years, made up the participants.

Material for sequencing was PBMCs or T cells enriched from blood (not recorded which). The rearrangement uses TRBV5-4 and TRBJ2-1; unclear D gene. The sequence was collected from a middle-aged woman who had recovered from COVID-19. CDR3 region: CASSLGALQEQFF. The CDR3 nucleotides read TGTGCCAGCAGCTTGGGGGCACTCCAAGAGCAGTTCTTC.